The 30 T cell receptor beta chains given below trace back to one sample, sequenced in a study of blood T cells in healthy people across ages. A sample-barcoded 5' primer and a J-beta primer mix were used in a second PCR of about 7 to 12 cycles. TCRdb re-derived calls from the 5' RACE reads in MiXCR, one entry per CDR3 protein. The sample records 550,000 to 750,000 distinct CDR3 sequences, 21% being singletons. Sample: blood. The source is a man aged 65-85 years in good health.

This clonotype was observed a handful of times. The CDR3 DNA sequence: TGCAGTGCTAGCAGCCTAGCGGGTTGGGAGACCCAGTACTTC. This encodes CSASSLAGWETQYF. The chain carries TRBV20-1 and TRBJ2-5; 8 bases line up with TRBD2. CDR1 and CDR2 from the germline V gene are DFQATT and SNEGSKA (reference sequence). Trimming cost V 3 bases and J 5 bases; bases outside gene matches: 8. The CDR3 totals 14 residues.

This clonotype was observed many times. V gene TRBV28 combines with J gene TRBJ2-7, with D possibly being TRBD1 (6 bases). Germline V gene sequence: CDR1 MDHEN, CDR2 SYDVKM. Deletions cut 4 bases from V and 6 bases from J, with 16 bases between. This CDR3 contains 14 residues. The CDR3 nucleotides read TGTGCCAGCAGTTCATTCCGTGGACAGCGCGAGCAGTACTTC. Translated: CASSSFRGQREQYF. The variable domain in full, with the rest retrieved from reference TRBV28 and TRBJ2-7, is DVKVTQSSRYLVKRTGEKVFLECVQDMDHENMFWYRQDPGLGLRLIYFSYDVKMKEKGDIPEGYSVSREKKERFSLILESASTNQTSMYLCASSSFRGQREQYFGPGTRLTVT.

The chain employs TRBV5-5 and TRBJ2-1; the match to TRBD2 covers 8 bases. The germline V gene encodes CDR1 SGHKS and CDR2 YYEKEE (reference sequence). This CDR3 is built from 16 residues. V gave up 4 bases and J gave up 4 bases; unmatched junction bases: 10. The CDR3 bases are TGTGCCAGCAGCGCCCGGGGGGGCTTAATGTACAATGAGCAGTTCTTC. Protein product: CASSARGGLMYNEQFF.

Regarding this clonotype: One end of the junction does not line up with germline, which may come from a read error. V is TRBV5-1 and J is TRBJ2-7; the match to TRBD2 covers 10 bases. The CDR3 loop spans 15 amino acids. Per the germline V gene, CDR1 is SGHRS and CDR2 is YFSETQ. As DNA, the CDR3 is TGCGCCAGCAGCCCCTCTAGCGGGAGCATCTACGGGCAGTACTTC. Translated, it gives CASSPSSGSIYGQYF.

This clonotype has a handful of counts. The rearrangement uses TRBV7-2 and TRBJ2-7; weak D call: TRBD1 (6 bases). The V end was cut by 2 bases, the J end by 6 bases, with 14 bases between. Per germline, CDR1 SGHTA and CDR2 FQGNSA. The CDR3 runs to 14 residues. This CDR3 is CASSLTTGTSEQYF. The CDR3 coding sequence is TGTGCCAGCAGCTTAACCACAGGGACCAGCGAGCAGTACTTC. Filled out from reference TRBV7-2 and TRBJ2-7, the complete variable domain reads GAGVSQSPSNKVTEKGKDVELRCDPISGHTALYWYRQSLGQGLEFLIYFQGNSAPDKSGLPSDRFSAERTGGSVSTLTIQRTQQEDSAVYLCASSLTTGTSEQYFGPGTRLTVT.

This clonotype has only a few counts. The chain combines TRBV28 with TRBJ2-1, with TRBD2 identical over 8 bases. CDR3 length: 18 residues. Trimming at V came to 8 bases and at J to 0 bases, leaving 15 bases not matched to a gene. Germline V gene data show CDR1 as MDHEN and CDR2 as SYDVKM. The CDR3 coding sequence is TGTGCCAGCGGTGGAACTAGCGGATCTCAGAGCTCCTACAATGAGCAGTTCTTC. Translating it yields CASGGTSGSQSSYNEQFF.

This rearrangement joins TRBV29-1 to TRBJ2-3; 9 bases fit TRBD1. The CDR3 runs 13 residues. With 7 bases clipped from V and 6 bases from J, the junction kept 8 bases outside the gene matches. CDR1 and CDR2 from the germline V gene are SQVTM and ANQGSEA. The CDR3 region is CSGSGTGRDTQYF. As DNA, the CDR3 is TGCAGCGGTTCCGGGACAGGGCGGGATACGCAGTATTTT.

The J gene is TRBJ1-4, the V gene TRBV14; tentative D call: TRBD1 (6 bases). With 1 base removed from V and 0 bases from J, the gap between germline ends came to 9 bases. Germline V CDR1 and CDR2: SGHDN, FVKESK. The CDR3 spans 16 residues. DNA of the CDR3: TGTGCCAGCAGCCAAGCGTGGACAGCAACTAATGAAAAACTGTTTTTT. It codes for CASSQAWTATNEKLFF.

The chain combines TRBV9 with TRBJ2-3, with 9 bases that match TRBD2. The germline V gene has CDR1 SGDLS and CDR2 YYNGEE. With V trimmed by 4 bases and J by 4 bases, 10 bases remained unmatched. This CDR3 spans 16 amino acids. Written as DNA, the CDR3 is TGTGCCAGCAGCCCCTCCGTGGTAGCGGGAGCAGATACGCAGTATTTT. This encodes CASSPSVVAGADTQYF.

The chain carries TRBV11-2 and TRBJ2-5; no firm D call. The J call may be incorrect, as the DNA end agrees better with TRBJ2-7. The CDR3 extends over 15 amino acids. Germline V gives CDR1 SGHAT, CDR2 FQNNGV. CDR3 amino acids: CASSLDPRASYEQYF. The CDR3 nucleotides read TGTGCCAGCAGCTTAGATCCAAGAGCCTCCTACGAGCAGTACTTC.

Only a few counts were recorded for this clonotype. The chain is built from TRBV7-3 and TRBJ1-1; unclear D gene. Germline assignment: CDR1 SGHTA and CDR2 FQGTGA. The CDR3 covers 14 residues. V gave up 0 bases and J gave up 1 base, with 6 bases separating them. The DNA for the CDR3 is TGTGCCAGCAGCTTAACGTCGGGGAACACTGAAGCTTTCTTT. Encoded protein: CASSLTSGNTEAFF.

The V call is TRBV18, the J call TRBJ2-7; weak D call: TRBD1 (5 bases). V was clipped by 0 bases and J by 2 bases, with 17 bases between them. CDR1 is KGHSH and CDR2 is LQKENI in the germline V gene. The CDR3 consists of 17 residues. Here the CDR3 DNA reads TGTGCCAGCTCACCACCGCTGGTCGCAGGGCAGACCTACGAGCAGTACTTC. Encoded protein: CASSPPLVAGQTYEQYF.

This clonotype was detected ten times or more. The genes are TRBV6-6 and TRBJ2-3, with 10 bases identical to TRBD2. V lost 3 bases and J lost 6; bases outside the gene matches: 9. The CDR3 is 16 residues long. Germline CDR1 is MNHNY and CDR2 is SVGAGI (reference sequence). The CDR3, as DNA: TGTGCCAGCAGTTATTGGAGGCTAGCGGGAGCCGATACGCAGTATTTT. Translated, it gives CASSYWRLAGADTQYF.

The rearrangement joins TRBV7-2 to TRBJ2-5, with 9 nucleotides matching TRBD2. Germline lookup yields CDR1 SGHTA and CDR2 FQGNSA. V trimming: 8 bases; J trimming: 4 bases; junction bases outside the gene matches: 8. The CDR3 consists of 14 residues. The CDR3 bases are TGTGCCAGCCGCCTTGGCGGGGGGGCAGAGACCCAGTACTTC. It encodes CASRLGGGAETQYF.

The rearrangement uses TRBV5-1 and TRBJ2-5, with 12 bases fitting TRBD2. Germline loops: CDR1 SGHRS, CDR2 YFSETQ. Trimming at V came to 2 bases and at J to 3 bases, leaving 2 bases not matched to a gene. The CDR3 contains 15 residues. In DNA, the CDR3 is TGCGCCAGCAGCTTCACTAGCGGGAGGAAAGAGACCCAGTACTTC. The encoded protein is CASSFTSGRKETQYF. Supplemented by reference TRBV5-1 and TRBJ2-5, the full variable domain reads KAGVTQTPRYLIKTRGQQVTLSCSPISGHRSVSWYQQTPGQGLQFLFEYFSETQRNKGNFPGRFSGRQFSNSRSEMNVSTLELGDSALYLCASSFTSGRKETQYFGPGTRLLVL.

This clonotype turned up a few times. This rearrangement joins TRBV27 to TRBJ2-7, with D tentatively TRBD1 or TRBD2 (5 bases each). The CDR3 loop spans 14 amino acids. Germline V lookup: CDR1 MNHEY, CDR2 SMNVEV (reference sequence). The V gene lost 7 bases and the J gene lost 5 bases, with 18 bases spanning the gap. The CDR3 sequence is CASKVRDESHEQYF. The CDR3 DNA sequence: TGTGCCAGCAAGGTAAGGGACGAATCCCACGAGCAGTACTTC.

The gene calls are TRBV5-1 and TRBJ2-5; 9 bases match TRBD1. CDR1 and CDR2 (germline): SGHRS, YFSETQ. Trimming cost V 4 bases and J 5 bases; bases outside gene matches: 9. The CDR3 covers 15 residues. The CDR3 DNA reads as TGCGCCAGCAGCACAGACGGGACAGGGATGGAGACCCAGTACTTC. This sequence encodes CASSTDGTGMETQYF.

The chain has TRBV20-1 and TRBJ2-5; 9 bases map to TRBD1. Germline trimming cut 5 bases from V and 5 bases from J; bases unmatched to any gene: 6. The CDR3 extends over 13 amino acids. Germline values: CDR1 DFQATT, CDR2 SNEGSKA (reference sequence). The CDR3, as DNA: TGCAGTGCTGGAGGGACAGGGAAGGAGACCCAGTACTTC. This sequence encodes CSAGGTGKETQYF.

This clonotype was found a few times. Its ends do not fully match the called genes, so a read error is possible. This chain uses TRBV27 with TRBJ2-5; TRBD2 matches at 8 bases. The J call is doubtful: the DNA matches TRBJ2-1 better. CDR1 MNHEY and CDR2 SMNVEV come from the germline V gene (reference sequence). The CDR3 loop spans 15 amino acids. The CDR3 DNA is TGTGCCAGCAGTATCCTAGCGGGTTCCTACAATCAGCAGTTCTTC. It encodes CASSILAGSYNQQFF.

This clonotype was seen only once. The chain is built from TRBV5-1 and TRBJ2-3; 10 bases map to TRBD1. Germline lookup yields CDR1 SGHRS and CDR2 YFSETQ. This CDR3 has 15 residues. J was trimmed by 4 bases and V by 2 bases; bases with no gene match: 4. CDR3 in DNA: TGCGCCAGCAGCTTCCGGGACAGGGGTGCAGATACGCAGTATTTT. Protein: CASSFRDRGADTQYF.

The chain combines TRBV7-2 with TRBJ2-7, with D perhaps TRBD2 (6 bases). V was clipped by 5 bases and J by 3 bases, with 17 bases between them. Germline CDR1 SGHTA, CDR2 FQGNSA. The CDR3 is 15 amino acids. CDR3 amino acids: CASSPSGVALYEQYF. As DNA, the CDR3 is TGTGCCAGCAGCCCATCGGGGGTGGCACTCTACGAGCAGTACTTC.

This clonotype was seen many times. The chain couples TRBV20-1 to TRBJ1-2, with D possibly TRBD1 on 5 matching bases. The CDR3 has 17 amino acids. V lost 2 bases and J lost 4, with 23 bases in between. Germline V lookup: CDR1 DFQATT, CDR2 SNEGSKA (reference sequence). The CDR3 loop reads CSARTEGFLGLGYGYTF. The CDR3 DNA follows: TGCAGTGCTAGAACCGAGGGGTTTCTGGGGCTTGGCTATGGCTACACCTTC.

The sample holds a few counts of this clonotype. V is TRBV5-1 and J is TRBJ2-3, with 9 bases identical to TRBD2. This CDR3 region has 15 residues. The V and J ends lost 4 bases and 4 bases, in that order; junction bases with no gene match: 7. The germline V gene has CDR1 SGHRS and CDR2 YFSETQ. The CDR3 sequence: CASSQSGRKADTQYF. As DNA, the CDR3 is TGCGCCAGCAGCCAAAGCGGGAGGAAGGCAGATACGCAGTATTTT.

The sample holds a few counts of this clonotype. Given the absence of the conserved phenylalanine or tryptophan at the CDR3 end, a read error is likely. The V and J genes are TRBV7-2 and TRBJ2-5, with D perhaps matching TRBD2 (6 bases). Matching the DNA end better, TRBJ2-1 makes the J call doubtful. This CDR3 has 15 residues. Germline loops: CDR1 SGHTA, CDR2 FQGNSA. DNA of the CDR3: TGTGCCAGCAGCTTTGGACTAACCGGGAACAATGAGCAGTTCCTC. It codes for CASSFGLTGNNEQFL.

The chain combines TRBV7-2 with TRBJ2-3; the match to TRBD2 covers 8 bases. Germline CDR1 and CDR2: SGHTA and FQGNSA. Trimming cost V 5 bases and J 3 bases; bases outside gene matches: 4. The CDR3 covers 14 residues. The DNA of the CDR3 is TGTGCCAGCAGCATGGGACTAGTTACAGATACGCAGTATTTT. Protein: CASSMGLVTDTQYF. Full variable domain (rest looked up from reference TRBV7-2 and TRBJ2-3): GAGVSQSPSNKVTEKGKDVELRCDPISGHTALYWYRQSLGQGLEFLIYFQGNSAPDKSGLPSDRFSAERTGGSVSTLTIQRTQQEDSAVYLCASSMGLVTDTQYFGPGTRLTVL.

This clonotype came up a few times. This rearrangement joins TRBV4-1 to TRBJ2-1, with 7 bases fitting TRBD2. The germline gives CDR1 MGHRA, CDR2 YSYEKL. Trimming removed 4 bases from V and 4 bases from J; junction bases left unmatched: 7. The CDR3 runs 15 residues. CDR3 sequence reads: CASSPIDGRYNEQFF. The CDR3 bases are TGCGCCAGCAGCCCCATCGACGGGAGGTACAATGAGCAGTTCTTC.

The chain has TRBV5-1 and TRBJ2-5; the match to TRBD1 covers 9 bases. Germline CDR1 and CDR2: SGHRS and YFSETQ. The V segment lost 4 bases and the J segment 5 bases; nucleotides outside the gene matches: 15. The CDR3 contains 17 residues. The CDR3 loop is CASSRGTRDRVVETQYF. CDR3 nucleotides: TGCGCCAGCAGCCGTGGGACACGGGACAGGGTCGTGGAGACCCAGTACTTC.

The chain joins TRBV6-5 to TRBJ1-2; the D is unclear. CDR3 length: 13 residues. V gave up 6 bases and J gave up 4 bases, with 12 bases separating them. Germline loops: CDR1 MNHEY, CDR2 SVGAGI. CDR3 residues: CASSPTEIYGYTF. CDR3 nucleotide sequence: TGTGCCAGCAGCCCTACAGAGATCTATGGCTACACCTTC.

The rearrangement joins TRBV18 to TRBJ2-7; D is possibly TRBD2 (6 bases). The J call is in doubt because the DNA end fits TRBJ2-1 better. The germline CDR1 and CDR2 sequences are KGHSH and LQKENI. CDR3 size: 13 residues. DNA of the CDR3: TGTGCCAGCTCCCCCGACGGGAGAGATGAGCAGTTCTTC. It translates to CASSPDGRDEQFF.

This clonotype was found a few times. The gene calls are TRBV20-1 and TRBJ2-2, with D possibly matching TRBD2 (5 bases). The CDR3 runs to 17 residues. V was shortened by 0 bases and J by 6 bases, with 20 bases between the two germline ends. The germline gives CDR1 DFQATT, CDR2 SNEGSKA (reference sequence). CDR3 amino acids: CSARDPRTGIGSGELFF. For the CDR3, the DNA is TGCAGTGCTAGAGATCCCCGGACGGGAATCGGTTCCGGGGAGCTGTTTTTT.